Listed below are T cell receptor beta chains from one sample, sequenced in a study of regulatory T cells in long-lasting Graves disease. TCRdb re-analysed the multiplex PCR reads in MiXCR, keeping a single row per CDR3 protein. The table records 440,000 or so distinct CDR3 sequences, around 15% of them present only once. The data were also submitted as part of a second study, on T cells in Graves' hyperthyroidism and ophthalmopathy.

This specimen consisted of peripheral blood mononuclear cells (PBMCs), obtained at new diagnosis, from a patient treated with antithyroid drugs. These receptors were collected from a woman aged 25 to 39 with Graves disease. The CDR3 runs from the conserved cysteine through the conserved F or W. The D gene is left open where the match is weak. The size field reads how often the clone was seen (once, few, many) or a class if it is expanded.

J gene: TRBJ2-3; D gene: -; V gene: TRBV3-1; clone size: many; CDR3 protein: CASSPARDTQYF; CDR3 DNA: TGTGCCAGCAGCCCCGCGAGGGATACGCAGTATTTT
J gene: TRBJ2-2; D gene: TRBD1; V gene: TRBV18; clone size: few; CDR3 protein: CASSPLTGDLNTGELVF; CDR3 DNA: TGTGCCAGCTCACCTCTGACAGGGGACCTGAACACCGGGGAGCTGGTTTTT
J gene: TRBJ1-2; D gene: TRBD1; V gene: TRBV12-3/TRBV12-4; clone size: many; CDR3 protein: CASSDFGTVPPRRGYTF; CDR3 DNA: TGTGCCAGCAGTGATTTCGGGACAGTCCCCCCGCGCCGTGGCTACACCTTC
J gene: TRBJ2-7; D gene: TRBD2; V gene: TRBV20-1; clone size: many; CDR3 protein: CSASLAGSSYEQYF; CDR3 DNA: TGCAGTGCATCACTAGCGGGTAGCTCCTACGAGCAGTACTTC
J gene: TRBJ2-7; D gene: TRBD2; V gene: TRBV7-2; clone size: many; CDR3 protein: CASSLVVAGGYEQYF; CDR3 DNA: TGTGCCAGCAGCTTAGTAGTAGCGGGAGGGTACGAGCAGTACTTC
J gene: TRBJ1-2; D gene: TRBD1; V gene: TRBV7-2; clone size: many; CDR3 protein: CASSFGRGSVGYTF; CDR3 DNA: TGTGCCAGCAGCTTCGGCAGGGGGTCTGTCGGCTACACCTTC
J gene: TRBJ2-1; D gene: TRBD2; V gene: TRBV18; clone size: few; CDR3 protein: CASLQILAGGYNEQFF; CDR3 DNA: TGTGCCAGCTTACAGATTCTAGCGGGAGGGTACAATGAGCAGTTCTTC
J gene: TRBJ1-5; D gene: -; V gene: TRBV3-1; clone size: many; CDR3 protein: CASSYFNQPQHF; CDR3 DNA: TGTGCCAGCAGTTACTTTAATCAGCCCCAGCATTTT
J gene: TRBJ1-6; D gene: -; V gene: TRBV5-1; clone size: many; CDR3 protein: CASSVGTGSPLHF; CDR3 DNA: TGCGCCAGCAGCGTCGGGACCGGTTCACCCCTCCACTTT
J gene: TRBJ2-5; D gene: TRBD1; V gene: TRBV7-8; clone size: many; CDR3 protein: CASSQNAYIGQAREETQYF; CDR3 DNA: TGTGCCAGCAGTCAAAATGCCTACATAGGACAGGCAAGGGAAGAGACCCAGTACTTC
J gene: TRBJ2-7; D gene: -; V gene: TRBV6-1; clone size: few; CDR3 protein: CASSEAGYQSYEQYF; CDR3 DNA: TGTGCCAGCAGTGAAGCCGGGTATCAGTCCTACGAGCAGTACTTC
J gene: TRBJ2-1; D gene: -; V gene: TRBV12-3/TRBV12-4; clone size: many; CDR3 protein: CASSFGSGYNEQFF; CDR3 DNA: TGTGCCAGCAGTTTCGGATCTGGTTACAATGAGCAGTTCTTC